This T cell receptor beta chain was identified during a study of cytomegalovirus exposure and HLA in healthy donors. Study outcomes and limitations: It was confirmed in vitro that three of the CMV-associated chains were specific for CMV antigens. A later analysis showed TCR association rates differing by HLA locus, peaking at DRB1 and lowest at HLA-C.

This PCR relied on a set of 60 Vbeta primers and 13 Jbeta primers. Some clones are missing from TCRdb's copy, which holds only in-frame ones; the method was immunoSEQ multiplex PCR. The top ten clones hold approximately 2.9% of a sample with 150,000 to 200,000 clones, roughly 80% of them seen once. CDR1 and CDR2 (germline): LNHDA, SQIVND (reference sequence). The CDR3 covers 18 residues. V shed 5 bases, J shed 3 bases, and the junction held 15 bases outside the gene matches. About this clone: Its cognate antigen is unknown.

The TCR originated in a female donor in good health and CMV-seronegative. Sequencing input: PBMCs. The chain uses TRBV19 and TRBJ1-2; 10 bases agree with TRBD1. For the CDR3, the DNA is TGTGCCAGTAGTGTTCCGACAGGGGGCGGGATGCCGCACTATGGCTACACCTTC. Its translation: CASSVPTGGGMPHYGYTF. Full variable domain (missing parts from reference TRBV19 and TRBJ1-2): DGGITQSPKYLFRKEGQNVTLSCEQNLNHDAMYWYRQDPGQGLRLIYYSQIVNDFQKGDIAEGYSVSREKKESFPLTVTSAQKNPTAFYLCASSVPTGGGMPHYGYTFGSGTRLTVV.